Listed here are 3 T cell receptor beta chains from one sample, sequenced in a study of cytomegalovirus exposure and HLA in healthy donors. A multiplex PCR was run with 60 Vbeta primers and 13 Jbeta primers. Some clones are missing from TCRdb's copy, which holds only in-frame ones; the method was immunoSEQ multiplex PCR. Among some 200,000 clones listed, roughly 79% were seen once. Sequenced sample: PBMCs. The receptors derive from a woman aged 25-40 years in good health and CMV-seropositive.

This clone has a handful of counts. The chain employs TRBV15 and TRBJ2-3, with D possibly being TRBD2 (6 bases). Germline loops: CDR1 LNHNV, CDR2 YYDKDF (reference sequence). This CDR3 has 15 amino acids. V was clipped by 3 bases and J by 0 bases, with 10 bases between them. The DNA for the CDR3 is TGTGCCACCAGCAGTGAGAGCGGGAGCACAGATACGCAGTATTTT. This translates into CATSSESGSTDTQYF.

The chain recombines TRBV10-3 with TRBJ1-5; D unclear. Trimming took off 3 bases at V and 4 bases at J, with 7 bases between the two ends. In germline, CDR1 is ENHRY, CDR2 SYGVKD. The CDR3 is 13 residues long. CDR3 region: CAISDSINQPQHF. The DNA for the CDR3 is TGTGCCATCAGTGACAGTATTAATCAGCCCCAGCATTTT.

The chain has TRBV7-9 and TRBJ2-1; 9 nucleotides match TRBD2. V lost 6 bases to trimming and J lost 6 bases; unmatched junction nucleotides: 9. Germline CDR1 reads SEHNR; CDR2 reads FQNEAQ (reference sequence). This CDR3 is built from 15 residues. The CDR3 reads CASSSSGAVSNEQFF. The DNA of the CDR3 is TGTGCCAGCAGTTCTAGCGGGGCGGTTTCCAATGAGCAGTTCTTC.